Reported below is one TCR beta chain. Its matching antigen is unknown. Both about-4-week and about-12-week second-dose recipients were combined. The sample comes from a study of T cell responses to AZD1222 COVID-19 vaccine. Data came from immunoSEQ multiplex PCR; TCRdb stores just in-frame clones and leaves some out. The table has some 130,000 clones, nearly 90% seen once. Study conclusions and caveats: The study found Spike-specific TCR breadth and depth rose after two AZD1222 doses. There were mostly white British donors and more females than males, and clonal diversity was possibly underestimated.

The sequences come from peripheral blood, collected 28 days after the second AZD1222 dose. This sequence originates from an adult who received the AZD1222 COVID-19 vaccine.

DNA of the CDR3: TGTGCCAGCAGGTCCATCGACAGGGGGTACATTCAGTACTTC. As protein: CASRSIDRGYIQYF. The chain uses TRBV2 and TRBJ2-4, with 9 bases that match TRBD1. After removal of 6 bases from V and 8 bases from J, the junction contained 8 bases not matched to a gene. The CDR3 is made up of 14 amino acids. CDR1 is SNHLY and CDR2 is FYNNEI in the germline V gene.